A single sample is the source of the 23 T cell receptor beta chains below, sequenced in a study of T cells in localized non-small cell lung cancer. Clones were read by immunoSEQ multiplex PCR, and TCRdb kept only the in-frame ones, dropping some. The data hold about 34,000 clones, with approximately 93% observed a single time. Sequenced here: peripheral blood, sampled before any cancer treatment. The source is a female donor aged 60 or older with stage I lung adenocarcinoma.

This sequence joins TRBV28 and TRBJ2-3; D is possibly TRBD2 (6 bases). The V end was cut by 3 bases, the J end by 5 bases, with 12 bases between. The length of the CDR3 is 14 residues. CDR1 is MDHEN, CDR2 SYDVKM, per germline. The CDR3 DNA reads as TGTGCCAGCAGTTTGCCGGGAGATCAAGATACGCAGTATTTT. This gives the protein CASSLPGDQDTQYF.

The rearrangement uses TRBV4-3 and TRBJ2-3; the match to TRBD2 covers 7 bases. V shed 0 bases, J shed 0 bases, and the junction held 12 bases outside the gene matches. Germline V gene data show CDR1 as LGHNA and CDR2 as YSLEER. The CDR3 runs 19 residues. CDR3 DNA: TGCGCCAGCAGCCAAGATCCGACTAGCTCCGATCTTAGCACAGATACGCAGTATTTT. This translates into CASSQDPTSSDLSTDTQYF.

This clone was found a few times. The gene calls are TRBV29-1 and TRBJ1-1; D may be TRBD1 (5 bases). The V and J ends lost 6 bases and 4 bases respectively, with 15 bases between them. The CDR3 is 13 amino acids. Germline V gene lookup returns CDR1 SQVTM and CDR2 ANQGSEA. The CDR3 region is CSVGQLLTTEAFF. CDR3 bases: TGCAGCGTGGGGCAGCTGCTTACCACTGAAGCTTTCTTT.

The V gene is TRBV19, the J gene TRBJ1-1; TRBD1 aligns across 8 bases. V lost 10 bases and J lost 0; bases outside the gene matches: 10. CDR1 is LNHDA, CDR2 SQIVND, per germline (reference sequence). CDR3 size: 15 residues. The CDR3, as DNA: TGTGCCACATCTAACAGGGGGATCATGAACACTGAAGCTTTCTTT. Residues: CATSNRGIMNTEAFF.

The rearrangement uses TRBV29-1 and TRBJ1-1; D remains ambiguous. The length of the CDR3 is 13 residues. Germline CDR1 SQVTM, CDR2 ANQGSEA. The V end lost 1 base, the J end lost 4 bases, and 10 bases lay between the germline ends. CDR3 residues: CSVEAGSGTEAFF. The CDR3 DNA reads TGCAGCGTTGAAGCCGGGTCTGGCACTGAAGCTTTCTTT. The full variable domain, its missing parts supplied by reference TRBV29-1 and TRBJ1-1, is SAVISQKPSRDICQRGTSLTIQCQVDSQVTMMFWYRQQPGQSLTLIATANQGSEATYESGFVIDKFPISRPNLTFSTLTVSNMSPEDSSIYLCSVEAGSGTEAFFGQGTRLTVV.

CDR3 loop: CSYRQRSSSYEQYF. CDR3 nucleotide sequence: TGCAGCTACCGACAGAGGTCTAGCTCCTACGAGCAGTACTTC. The chain combines TRBV29-1 with TRBJ2-7; D possibly corresponds to TRBD1 (5 bases). V shed 8 bases and J shed 0 bases, with 17 bases lying between them. Germline lookup yields CDR1 SQVTM and CDR2 ANQGSEA. The CDR3 totals 14 residues.

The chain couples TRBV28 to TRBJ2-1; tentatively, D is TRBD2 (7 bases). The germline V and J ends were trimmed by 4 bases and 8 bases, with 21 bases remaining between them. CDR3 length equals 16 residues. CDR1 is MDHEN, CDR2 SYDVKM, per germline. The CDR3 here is CASSSSLGGALDEQFF. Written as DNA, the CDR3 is TGTGCCAGCAGTTCCTCCTTGGGGGGGGCCTTAGATGAGCAGTTCTTC.

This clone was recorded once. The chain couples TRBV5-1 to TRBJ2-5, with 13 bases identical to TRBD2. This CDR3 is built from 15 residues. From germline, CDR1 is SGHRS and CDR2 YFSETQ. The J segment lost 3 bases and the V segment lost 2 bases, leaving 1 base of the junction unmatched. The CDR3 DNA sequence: TGCGCCAGCAGCTTAACTAGCGGGAGGGAAGAGACCCAGTACTTC. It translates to CASSLTSGREETQYF.

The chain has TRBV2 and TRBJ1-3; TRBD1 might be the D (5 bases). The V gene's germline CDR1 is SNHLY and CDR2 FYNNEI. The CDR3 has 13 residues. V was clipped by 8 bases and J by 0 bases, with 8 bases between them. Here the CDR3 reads CASLTVSGNTIYF. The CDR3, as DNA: TGTGCCAGCTTGACAGTCTCTGGAAACACCATATATTTT.

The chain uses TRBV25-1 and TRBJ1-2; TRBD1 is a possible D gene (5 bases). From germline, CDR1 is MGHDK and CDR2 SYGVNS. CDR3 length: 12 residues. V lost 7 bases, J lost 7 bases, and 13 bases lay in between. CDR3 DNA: TGTGCCAGCAACTCAGGGTTGGGTGGCTACACCTTC. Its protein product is CASNSGLGGYTF.

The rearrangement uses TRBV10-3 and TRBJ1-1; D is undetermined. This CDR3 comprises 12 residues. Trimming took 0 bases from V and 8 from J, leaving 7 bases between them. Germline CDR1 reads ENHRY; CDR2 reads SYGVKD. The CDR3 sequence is CAISESSREAFF. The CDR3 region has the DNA TGTGCCATCAGTGAGTCATCCAGGGAAGCTTTCTTT.

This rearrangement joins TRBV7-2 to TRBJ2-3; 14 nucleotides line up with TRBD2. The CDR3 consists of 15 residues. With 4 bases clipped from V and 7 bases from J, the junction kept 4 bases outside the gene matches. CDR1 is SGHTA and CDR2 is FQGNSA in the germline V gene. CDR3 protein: CASSSTSGGAYTQYF. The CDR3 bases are TGTGCCAGCAGCTCGACTAGCGGGGGGGCTTATACGCAGTATTTT.

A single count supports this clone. The CDR3 region is CASSSHRAETQYF. The CDR3 DNA follows: TGTGCCAGCAGTTCCCACAGGGCGGAGACCCAGTACTTC. The rearrangement joins TRBV27 to TRBJ2-5; maybe TRBD1 (6 bases). The CDR3 loop spans 13 amino acids. The V end was cut by 4 bases, the J end by 5 bases, with 11 bases between. The germline CDR1 and CDR2 sequences are MNHEY and SMNVEV (reference sequence).

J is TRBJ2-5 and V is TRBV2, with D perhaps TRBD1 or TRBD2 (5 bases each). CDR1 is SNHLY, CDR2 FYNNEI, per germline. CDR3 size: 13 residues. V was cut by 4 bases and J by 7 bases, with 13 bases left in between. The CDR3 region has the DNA TGTGCCAGCAGTGGGGGGTCTGGAGGGACCCAGTACTTC. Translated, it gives CASSGGSGGTQYF.

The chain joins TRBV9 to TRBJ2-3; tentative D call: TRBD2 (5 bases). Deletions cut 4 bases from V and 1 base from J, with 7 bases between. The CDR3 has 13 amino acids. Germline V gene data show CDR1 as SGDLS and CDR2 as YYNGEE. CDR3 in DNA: TGTGCCAGCAGCCCCGGGGGCACAGATACGCAGTATTTT. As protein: CASSPGGTDTQYF.

The CDR3 nucleotides are TGTGCCAGCAGTTTTCGAGATCACCAGGATACGCAGTATTTT. Translation gives CASSFRDHQDTQYF. This chain uses TRBV27 with TRBJ2-3; the D is unclear. The germline V gene has CDR1 MNHEY and CDR2 SMNVEV (reference sequence). This CDR3 contains 14 residues. V was cut by 3 bases and J by 6 bases, with 13 bases left in between.

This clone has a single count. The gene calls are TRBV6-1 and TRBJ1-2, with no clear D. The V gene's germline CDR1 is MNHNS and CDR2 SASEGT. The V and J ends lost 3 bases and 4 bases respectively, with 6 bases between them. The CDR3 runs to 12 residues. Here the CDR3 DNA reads TGTGCCAGCAGTGATTCAGGCTATGGCTACACCTTC. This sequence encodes CASSDSGYGYTF.

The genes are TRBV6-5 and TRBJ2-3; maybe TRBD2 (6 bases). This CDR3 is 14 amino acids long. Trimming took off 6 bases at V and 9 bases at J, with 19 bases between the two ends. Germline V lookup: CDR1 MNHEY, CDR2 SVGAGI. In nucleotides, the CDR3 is TGTGCCAGCAGCCCGGGACTTCCGTCAGGAACGCAGTATTTT. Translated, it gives CASSPGLPSGTQYF.

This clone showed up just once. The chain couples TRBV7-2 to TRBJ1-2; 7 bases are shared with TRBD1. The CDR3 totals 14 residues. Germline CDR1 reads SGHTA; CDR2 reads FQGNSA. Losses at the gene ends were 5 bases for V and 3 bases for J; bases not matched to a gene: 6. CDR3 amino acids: CASSPNRGDYGYTF. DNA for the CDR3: TGTGCCAGCAGCCCTAACAGGGGAGACTATGGCTACACCTTC.

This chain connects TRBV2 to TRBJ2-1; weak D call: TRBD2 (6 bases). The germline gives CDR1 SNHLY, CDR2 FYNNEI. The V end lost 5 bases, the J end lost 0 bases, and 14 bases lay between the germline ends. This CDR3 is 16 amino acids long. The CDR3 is CASSIKRASSYNEQFF. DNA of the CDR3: TGTGCCAGCAGTATTAAGCGGGCCAGCTCCTACAATGAGCAGTTCTTC.

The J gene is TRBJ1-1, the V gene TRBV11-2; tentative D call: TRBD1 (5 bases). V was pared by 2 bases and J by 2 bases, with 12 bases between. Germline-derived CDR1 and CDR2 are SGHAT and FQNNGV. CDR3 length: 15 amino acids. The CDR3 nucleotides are TGTGCCAGCAGCTTAAGCCCAGGGTCAAACACTGAAGCTTTCTTT. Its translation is CASSLSPGSNTEAFF.

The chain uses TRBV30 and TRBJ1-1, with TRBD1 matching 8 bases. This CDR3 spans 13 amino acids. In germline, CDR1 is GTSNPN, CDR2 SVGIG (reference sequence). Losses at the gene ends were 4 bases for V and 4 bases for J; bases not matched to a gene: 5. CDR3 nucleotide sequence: TGTGCCTGGAAGGGACAGGATTTCACTGAAGCTTTCTTT. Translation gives CAWKGQDFTEAFF.

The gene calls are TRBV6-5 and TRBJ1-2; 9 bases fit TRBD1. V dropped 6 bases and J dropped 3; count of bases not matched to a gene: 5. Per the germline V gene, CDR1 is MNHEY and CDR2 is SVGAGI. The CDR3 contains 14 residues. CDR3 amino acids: CASRSGQGHYGYTF. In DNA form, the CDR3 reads TGTGCCAGCAGGTCGGGACAGGGACACTATGGCTACACCTTC.